A selection of T cell receptor beta chains follows, all from one sample in a study of blood T cell repertoires in COVID-19. TCRdb's table, derived via immunoSEQ multiplex PCR, lists solely in-frame clones and lacks some. The data contain approximately 110,000 clones, 82% of them singletons. Sequencing was done on a sample of peripheral blood. Every receptor here comes from a man aged 65-85 years with acute or convalescent COVID-19. CDR3s include the opening cysteine and the closing phenylalanine or tryptophan. Fields, in order: V gene, J gene, clone size, D gene, CDR3 protein, CDR3 DNA. A D gene is named only where the DNA matches it firmly. For some rows the clone size is stated as once, few or many, or as a class when expanded; others skip it.

TRBV30	TRBJ1-4	-	-	CAWSGLYETIMFF	TGTGCCTGGAGTGGGCTTTACGAGACAATCATGTTTTTT
TRBV7-9	TRBJ1-5	-	-	CASSRGVDQPQHF	TGTGCCAGCAGCAGGGGAGTAGATCAGCCCCAGCATTTT
TRBV18	TRBJ2-2	once	TRBD2	CASSPLRGGVTGELFF	TGTGCCAGCTCACCACTCCGCGGGGGAGTAACCGGGGAGCTGTTTTTT
TRBV7-9	TRBJ1-6	-	TRBD1	CASSLGTGGSPLHF	TGTGCCAGCAGCTTAGGGACAGGTGGTTCACCCCTCCACTTT
TRBV6-6	TRBJ1-4	-	-	CASRRVVANEKLFF	TGTGCCAGCAGGAGAGTGGTGGCTAATGAAAAACTGTTTTTT
TRBV5-1	TRBJ2-7	-	TRBD1	CASSFSKDRGTEQYF	TGCGCCAGCAGCTTTTCGAAGGACAGGGGGACCGAGCAGTACTTC
TRBV3-1/TRBV3-2	TRBJ1-1	-	-	CASSQGQYTEAFF	TGTGCCAGCAGCCAAGGACAGTACACTGAAGCTTTCTTT
TRBV20-1	TRBJ1-2	-	-	CSASPMGQYYGYTF	TGCAGTGCTAGTCCCATGGGGCAGTACTATGGCTACACCTTC
TRBV7-2	TRBJ2-1	-	TRBD2	CASSPFGGRAYEQFF	TGTGCCAGCAGCCCCTTTGGCGGGAGGGCCTATGAGCAGTTCTTC
TRBV5-1	TRBJ2-7	-	TRBD1	CASSGGTGLSYEQYF	TGCGCCAGCAGCGGTGGGACAGGCCTTTCCTACGAGCAGTACTTC
TRBV30	TRBJ1-1	-	-	CAWRAQNTEAFF	TGTGCCTGGAGGGCTCAGAACACTGAAGCTTTCTTT
TRBV15	TRBJ2-5	-	-	CATSRVPGERETQYF	TGTGCCACCAGCAGAGTGCCGGGTGAGAGGGAGACCCAGTACTTC
TRBV11-3	TRBJ1-1	few	-	CASSVSGGRDTEAFF	TGTGCCAGCAGCGTAAGTGGGGGCCGGGACACTGAAGCTTTCTTT
TRBV6-6	TRBJ2-3	-	-	CASSRGQLELSDTQYF	TGTGCCAGCAGTCGAGGACAGCTTGAACTTTCAGATACGCAGTATTTT
TRBV18	TRBJ2-3	-	TRBD2	CASSPVQRGRASTDTQYF	TGTGCCAGCTCACCGGTCCAGCGGGGGAGAGCTAGCACAGATACGCAGTATTTT
TRBV21-1	TRBJ2-1	-	-	CASSKNGQGPKGNEQFF	TGTGCCAGCAGCAAAAATGGACAGGGACCTAAAGGGAATGAGCAGTTCTTC
TRBV6-5	TRBJ2-1	-	TRBD1	CASRPLGQGSGEQFF	TGTGCCAGCCGGCCCCTCGGACAGGGTTCGGGTGAGCAGTTCTTC
TRBV3-1/TRBV3-2	TRBJ2-7	-	TRBD2	CASSRGSGSTYEQYF	TGTGCCAGCAGCCGAGGTAGCGGGAGTACTTACGAGCAGTACTTC
TRBV7-9	TRBJ2-2	-	TRBD1	CASSRQGARGGELFF	TGTGCCAGCAGCCGACAGGGGGCGCGCGGCGGGGAGCTGTTTTTT
TRBV11-2	TRBJ2-5	-	-	CATPHGGQETQYF	TGTGCCACTCCACACGGCGGCCAAGAGACCCAGTACTTC
TRBV19	TRBJ2-2	-	TRBD1	CASSNDRVYTGELFF	TGTGCCAGTAGTAATGACAGGGTGTACACCGGGGAGCTGTTTTTT
TRBV29-1	TRBJ1-2	-	-	CSVEDRRTHNYGYTF	TGCAGCGTTGAAGATCGAAGGACTCATAACTATGGCTACACCTTC
TRBV9	TRBJ2-1	-	TRBD1	CASSDRGNEQFF	TGTGCCAGCAGCGACAGGGGTAATGAGCAGTTCTTC
TRBV28	TRBJ2-7	-	-	CASSSPSSSYEQYF	TGTGCCAGCAGTTCCCCCTCGAGCTCCTACGAGCAGTACTTC
TRBV7-9	TRBJ1-2	-	-	CASSLASAGAHGYTF	TGTGCCAGCAGCTTAGCAAGCGCAGGGGCGCATGGCTACACCTTC
TRBV19	TRBJ2-6	once	-	CASTGREKAGANVLTF	TGTGCCAGTACGGGCAGGGAAAAGGCTGGGGCCAACGTCCTGACTTTC
TRBV14	TRBJ2-5	-	-	CASSQDRGRGETQYF	TGTGCCAGCAGCCAAGATCGGGGCAGGGGTGAGACCCAGTACTTC
TRBV4-1	TRBJ2-2	once	TRBD2	CASSQGWTSGRRELFF	TGCGCCAGCAGCCAAGGATGGACTAGCGGGAGGCGGGAGCTGTTTTTT
TRBV20-1	TRBJ2-7	-	-	CSASVPPGHSYEQYF	TGCAGTGCTAGTGTACCTCCGGGACACTCCTACGAGCAGTACTTC
TRBV19	TRBJ1-1	-	TRBD1	CASSADRGPGNTEAFF	TGTGCCAGTAGTGCCGACAGGGGGCCTGGGAACACTGAAGCTTTCTTT
TRBV24-1	TRBJ2-5	-	TRBD1	CATSDTGTGSQETQYF	TGTGCCACCAGTGATACAGGGACAGGCTCGCAAGAGACCCAGTACTTC
TRBV7-9	TRBJ2-2	-	TRBD1	CASSSQGNKELFF	TGTGCCAGCAGCTCACAGGGGAATAAGGAGCTGTTTTTT
TRBV4-2	TRBJ2-3	-	-	CASSQGVSDTQYF	TGTGCCAGCAGCCAGGGCGTATCAGATACGCAGTATTTT
TRBV19	TRBJ1-1	-	-	CASSTWTPNTEAFF	TGTGCCAGTAGTACTTGGACACCCAACACTGAAGCTTTCTTT
TRBV4-1	TRBJ1-5	few	-	CASSQSETVNQPQHF	TGCGCCAGCAGCCAGTCAGAAACCGTAAATCAGCCCCAGCATTTT
TRBV27	TRBJ1-1	-	-	CATYLRGAGMNTEAFF	TGTGCCACCTATTTACGGGGCGCGGGGATGAACACTGAAGCTTTCTTT
TRBV4-2	TRBJ2-6	-	TRBD1	CASSQVTGTGANVLTF	TGTGCCAGCAGCCAAGTGACAGGGACTGGGGCCAACGTCCTGACTTTC
TRBV7-6	TRBJ1-3	-	-	CASSLVPRSSGNTIYF	TGTGCCAGCAGCTTAGTCCCGCGGAGCTCTGGAAACACCATATATTTT
TRBV11-3	TRBJ1-1	-	-	CASSLVSPPAEAFF	TGTGCCAGCAGCTTAGTATCCCCACCAGCTGAAGCTTTCTTT
TRBV27	TRBJ2-7	-	TRBD2	CASSFEAGGPLHEQYF	TGTGCCAGCAGTTTCGAAGCGGGAGGGCCTCTCCACGAGCAGTACTTC
TRBV7-9	TRBJ1-1	-	TRBD1	CASSPNRGLNTEAFF	TGTGCCAGCAGTCCGAACAGGGGGCTGAACACTGAAGCTTTCTTT
TRBV13	TRBJ2-3	-	TRBD2	CASSSLAGGTDTQYF	TGTGCCAGCAGCTCATTAGCGGGGGGTACAGATACGCAGTATTTT
TRBV24-1	TRBJ2-3	-	TRBD2	CATSDLAGGNTDTQYF	TGTGCCACCAGTGATTTAGCGGGGGGCAACACAGATACGCAGTATTTT
TRBV2	TRBJ2-2	-	-	CASSASGAVNTGELFF	TGTGCCAGCAGTGCCTCAGGGGCTGTGAACACCGGGGAGCTGTTTTTT
TRBV2	TRBJ2-7	-	TRBD1	CASRGQVYEQYF	TGTGCCAGCAGGGGACAGGTCTACGAGCAGTACTTC
TRBV19	TRBJ2-1	-	-	CASSIPRRANEQFF	TGTGCCAGTAGTATACCACGGAGGGCCAATGAGCAGTTCTTC
TRBV7-2	TRBJ2-2	-	TRBD2	CASSPPGLVAGELFF	TGTGCCAGCAGCCCTCCGGGACTAGTAGCCGGGGAGCTGTTTTTT
TRBV7-3	TRBJ2-2	once	-	CASSLRSFTGELFF	TGTGCCAGCAGCTTACGTAGCTTCACCGGGGAGCTGTTTTTT
TRBV9	TRBJ1-2	-	-	CASSVAAGRNYGYTF	TGTGCCAGCAGCGTAGCTGCAGGTAGAAACTATGGCTACACCTTC
TRBV18	TRBJ2-5	-	-	CASSPGSVRETQYF	TGTGCCAGCTCACCAGGCAGTGTGAGGGAGACCCAGTACTTC
TRBV3-1/TRBV3-2	TRBJ1-1	-	-	CASSHPQENTEAFF	TGTGCCAGCAGCCACCCACAGGAGAACACTGAAGCTTTCTTT
TRBV7-4	TRBJ1-5	-	-	CASSFDGKGVGKPQHF	TGTGCCAGCAGCTTCGACGGTAAGGGGGTGGGGAAGCCCCAGCATTTT
TRBV6-6	TRBJ2-2	-	TRBD2	CASSPRGGHKNTGELFF	TGTGCCAGCAGTCCCCGGGGGGGACACAAGAACACCGGGGAGCTGTTTTTT
TRBV5-1	TRBJ2-1	-	-	CASSATGSSYNEQFF	TGCGCCAGCAGCGCGACGGGGAGCTCCTACAATGAGCAGTTCTTC
TRBV5-1	TRBJ1-2	-	-	CASSPGDPRVYGYTF	TGCGCCAGCAGCCCGGGGGACCCCCGAGTCTATGGCTACACCTTC
TRBV6-5	TRBJ1-5	few	-	CASSYSAGTKQPQHF	TGTGCCAGCAGTTACTCCGCCGGGACAAAACAGCCCCAGCATTTT
TRBV9	TRBJ2-3	once	-	CASSVVGGSTDTQYF	TGTGCCAGCAGCGTAGTTGGCGGATCCACAGATACGCAGTATTTT
TRBV5-4	TRBJ2-7	once	-	CASTSVRGGSEQYF	TGTGCCAGCACCTCCGTGAGGGGGGGTTCCGAGCAGTACTTC